A single sample is the source of the 25 T cell receptor beta chains below, sequenced in a study of Graves' ophthalmopathy and Graves' hyperthyroidism. CDR3 regions of TCR beta were amplified from RNA transcripts. The authors performed first-round RT-PCR with HTBI primers and then a second-round multiplex PCR. TCRdb redid the calling of the multiplex PCR reads with MiXCR, one entry per CDR3 protein. The profile covers over a million distinct CDR3 sequences, with about 40% appearing a single time and around 10% taken by the ten largest. The sample consisted of peripheral blood or thyroid tissue (not recorded which). These receptor sequences come from an adult man with Graves' hyperthyroidism.

Only a few counts were recorded for this clonotype. V and J are TRBV2 and TRBJ2-7; perhaps TRBD2 as D (5 bases). Germline V gives CDR1 SNHLY, CDR2 FYNNEI. The CDR3 loop spans 12 amino acids. Between the trimmed V and J ends, which lost 6 bases and 2 bases, there was a span of 8 bases. CDR3 bases: TGTGCCAGCAGCGGGGAACCCTACGAGCAGTACTTC. Its protein product is CASSGEPYEQYF. Full variable domain (rest looked up from reference TRBV2 and TRBJ2-7): EPEVTQTPSHQVTQMGQEVILRCVPISNHLYFYWYRQILGQKVEFLVSFYNNEISEKSEIFDDQFSVERPDGSNFTLKIRSTKLEDSAMYFCASSGEPYEQYFGPGTRLTVT.

The chain joins TRBV20-1 to TRBJ2-7, with 9 nucleotides matching TRBD2. The CDR3 extends over 15 amino acids. J was trimmed by 7 bases and V by 3 bases; bases with no gene match: 13. Germline V gives CDR1 DFQATT, CDR2 SNEGSKA (reference sequence). The chain's CDR3 is CSASSLAGTTWEQYF. The CDR3, as DNA: TGCAGTGCTAGTTCCCTAGCGGGGACAACTTGGGAGCAGTACTTC.

This clonotype came up many times. The chain links TRBV20-1 to TRBJ1-5, with D unresolved. This CDR3 spans 12 amino acids. V was trimmed by 3 bases and J by 4 bases, leaving 7 bases between them. Germline V gene lookup returns CDR1 DFQATT and CDR2 SNEGSKA (reference sequence). CDR3 coding DNA: TGCAGTGCTAGTAAGGGTAATCAGCCCCAGCATTTT. As protein: CSASKGNQPQHF.

In its sample, this clonotype was seen many times. The chain recombines TRBV11-2 with TRBJ2-7; no clear D gene. The CDR3 is made up of 13 amino acids. Germline CDR1 is SGHAT and CDR2 is FQNNGV. The V end was cut by 10 bases, the J end by 1 base, with 14 bases between. The CDR3 reads CATGVGTSYEQYF. The CDR3 coding sequence is TGTGCCACCGGAGTTGGAACGTCCTACGAGCAGTACTTC.

A note on this clonotype: This may be a read error, as it is one base from a much larger clone. CDR3 residues: CASSPATAVGAFF. CDR3 nucleotide sequence: TGTGCCAGCAGTCCGGCGACAGCGGTTGGAGCTTTCTTT. The gene calls are TRBV12-3 or TRBV12-4 and TRBJ1-1; D might be TRBD1 (5 bases). Trimming stripped 5 bases from V and 10 bases from J, with 17 bases between. The CDR3 contains 13 residues.

This clonotype was observed at least ten times. This chain links TRBV7-9 with TRBJ1-2; 10 nucleotides agree with TRBD1. Unmatched junction bases numbered 16, after V lost 5 bases and J lost 7 bases. Germline CDR1 is SEHNR and CDR2 is FQNEAQ (reference sequence). This CDR3 is built from 17 residues. In nucleotides, the CDR3 is TGTGCCAGCAGCGTTACCGGGACAGGGGATATATTGGGTGGCTACACCTTC. Amino acid sequence: CASSVTGTGDILGGYTF.

This clonotype was observed at least ten times. The chain couples TRBV27 to TRBJ1-2; D unresolved. CDR1 and CDR2 from the germline V gene are MNHEY and SMNVEV (reference sequence). V was clipped by 8 bases and J by 2 bases, with 6 bases between them. The CDR3 contains 11 residues. The DNA for the CDR3 is TGTGCCAGCTGGGCGAACTATGGCTACACCTTC. Translation gives CASWANYGYTF.

This clonotype was detected only a few times. The chain employs TRBV20-1 and TRBJ2-2; 11 nucleotides agree with TRBD1. This CDR3 has 17 amino acids. Germline-derived CDR1 and CDR2 are DFQATT and SNEGSKA (reference sequence). Losses at the gene ends were 0 bases for V and 7 bases for J; bases not matched to a gene: 10. The DNA of the CDR3 is TGCAGTGCTAGAGACGGATGGACAGGGGGCAACGTCGGGGAGCTGTTTTTT. It is translated as CSARDGWTGGNVGELFF.

A few counts support this clonotype. This sequence joins TRBV9 and TRBJ1-5, with D unclear. The CDR3 has 14 amino acids. Trimming left V 0 bases short and J 11 bases short, with 15 bases between. Germline V gives CDR1 SGDLS, CDR2 YYNGEE. CDR3 in amino acids: CASSVGKISVTQHF. The CDR3 nucleotides are TGTGCCAGCAGCGTAGGGAAGATCTCGGTGACCCAGCATTTT.

The chain carries TRBV6-5 and TRBJ2-3; the D gene could be TRBD1 or TRBD2 (5 bases each). Trimming removed 7 bases at V and 6 bases at J, with 17 bases between. Germline V gives CDR1 MNHEY, CDR2 SVGAGI. The CDR3 length is 14 residues. DNA for the CDR3: TGTGCCAGCAACAACGGGTGGGACGAGGATACGCAGTATTTT. Translation: CASNNGWDEDTQYF.

This clonotype has ten or more counts. V and J are TRBV10-3 and TRBJ2-2; 7 bases are shared with TRBD2. V trimming: 10 bases; J trimming: 4 bases; junction bases outside the gene matches: 9. The CDR3 is made up of 14 amino acids. Germline V CDR1 and CDR2: ENHRY, SYGVKD. DNA of the CDR3: TGTGCCACGGGGGGAGGGGCCATCACCGGGGAGCTGTTTTTT. Translation gives CATGGGAITGELFF.

About this clonotype: One end of the junction is discordant with germline, which a read error may explain. The chain employs TRBV29-1 and TRBJ1-2, with 12 nucleotides matching TRBD1. There are 14 residues in the CDR3. Germline V gene sequence: CDR1 SQVTM, CDR2 ANQGSEA. In DNA form, the CDR3 reads TGCAGCGTTGATACCGGGACAGGGGGCGATGGCGACACCTTC. This sequence encodes CSVDTGTGGDGDTF.

The chain joins TRBV5-8 to TRBJ2-7; D is ambiguous. The CDR3 is made up of 12 amino acids. Germline CDR1 is SGHTS and CDR2 is YDEGEE. Trimming took off 5 bases at V and 6 bases at J, with 12 bases between the two ends. The CDR3: CASRPDIFEQYF. The CDR3 DNA is TGTGCCAGCAGACCCGACATTTTCGAGCAGTACTTC.

This clonotype was observed at least ten times. J is TRBJ1-6 and V is TRBV20-1; D not resolved. CDR1 is DFQATT, CDR2 SNEGSKA, per germline (reference sequence). The V and J ends lost 6 bases and 0 bases respectively, with 15 bases between them. CDR3 length: 16 residues. In DNA, the CDR3 is TGCAGTGCCCCGGACGTGAGGAGCTCCTATAATTCACCCCTCCACTTT. It encodes CSAPDVRSSYNSPLHF.

This clonotype was detected many times. The chain uses TRBV29-1 and TRBJ2-7; no reliable D call. From germline, CDR1 is SQVTM and CDR2 ANQGSEA. The ends were cut back, 7 bases at V and 4 bases at J, with 14 bases in the middle. There are 12 residues in the CDR3. CDR3 residues: CSAQVVSYEQYF. CDR3 bases: TGCAGCGCCCAGGTAGTTAGTTACGAGCAGTACTTC.

This clonotype has ten or more counts. V gene TRBV29-1 combines with J gene TRBJ1-2; 10 positions match TRBD1. V dropped 3 bases and J dropped 4; count of bases not matched to a gene: 11. CDR1 is SQVTM and CDR2 is ANQGSEA in the germline V gene. CDR3 length: 16 amino acids. The CDR3 DNA follows: TGCAGCGTTGAGCTACCTACGGGACAGGGGCCCTATGGCTACACCTTC. Residues: CSVELPTGQGPYGYTF.

Only a few counts were recorded for this clonotype. A much larger clone differs by one base, so this may be a read error. The genes are TRBV10-3 and TRBJ1-5; D gene unclear. Germline V gives CDR1 ENHRY, CDR2 SYGVKD. The CDR3 covers 13 residues. Trimming took off 6 bases at V and 3 bases at J, with 9 bases between the two ends. The CDR3 nucleotides are TGTGCCATCAGCTCGACGGACAATCAGCCCCAGCATTTT. This translates into CAISSTDNQPQHF.

This clonotype occurred many times. One end of the junction is discordant with germline, which a read error may explain. V usage is TRBV29-1 and J usage is TRBJ2-5, with 7 bases fitting TRBD1. Germline V lookup: CDR1 SQVTM, CDR2 ANQGSEA. CDR3 size: 8 residues. The CDR3: CSGGGLFF. Written as DNA, the CDR3 is TGCAGCGGAGGGGGCTTATTCTTC. The full variable domain, in which reference TRBV29-1 and TRBJ2-5 provide the parts outside the CDR3, is SAVISQKPSRDICQRGTSLTIQCQVDSQVTMMFWYRQQPGQSLTLIATANQGSEATYESGFVIDKFPISRPNLTFSTLTVSNMSPEDSSIYLCSGGGLFFGPGTRLLVL.

The chain is built from TRBV12-3 or TRBV12-4 and TRBJ2-5; 9 positions agree with TRBD1. The CDR3 totals 13 residues. V lost 2 bases, J lost 6 bases, and 1 base stayed unmatched. Here the CDR3 DNA reads TGTGCCAGCAGTTTATACAGGGGGCAGACCCAGTACTTC. Translating it yields CASSLYRGQTQYF.

In its sample, this clonotype was seen many times. This sequence joins TRBV2 and TRBJ1-4; D ambiguous. Germline values: CDR1 SNHLY, CDR2 FYNNEI. The V end was cut by 4 bases, the J end by 5 bases, with 11 bases between. The CDR3 runs 14 residues. The CDR3 DNA follows: TGTGCCAGCAGTGGGAGGCCGCAGAATGAAAAACTGTTTTTT. Translated: CASSGRPQNEKLFF. The full variable domain, its missing parts supplied by reference TRBV2 and TRBJ1-4, is EPEVTQTPSHQVTQMGQEVILRCVPISNHLYFYWYRQILGQKVEFLVSFYNNEISEKSEIFDDQFSVERPDGSNFTLKIRSTKLEDSAMYFCASSGRPQNEKLFFGSGTQLSVL.

The count of this clonotype is one. This chain uses TRBV20-1 with TRBJ1-6; D ambiguous. Trimming stripped 7 bases from V and 9 bases from J, with 13 bases between. Germline V lookup: CDR1 DFQATT, CDR2 SNEGSKA (reference sequence). The CDR3 totals 12 residues. The CDR3, as DNA: TGCAGTGAAGATAGGCGCAGTTCACCCCTCCACTTT. Translation: CSEDRRSSPLHF.

Concerning this clonotype: A single base separates this from a much larger clone, so it may be a read error. V usage is TRBV7-2 and J usage is TRBJ2-7; the match to TRBD2 covers 8 bases. This CDR3 has 14 amino acids. Trimming at V came to 8 bases and at J to 2 bases, leaving 8 bases not matched to a gene. Germline values: CDR1 SGHTA, CDR2 FQGNSA. In DNA form, the CDR3 reads TGTGCCAGCGGCCCAACTAGCGGAGCCTACGAGCAGTACTTC. The encoded protein is CASGPTSGAYEQYF.

Comment on this clonotype: A much larger clone differs from this one at a single base, so this may be a read error. This chain uses TRBV19 with TRBJ2-6, with D possibly being TRBD1 or TRBD2 (5 bases each). Germline CDR1 LNHDA, CDR2 SQIVND (reference sequence). V dropped 1 base and J dropped 2 bases, with 6 bases sitting between them. CDR3 size: 15 residues. Here the CDR3 reads CASSIGDPGANVLTF. The CDR3 DNA reads as TGTGCCAGTAGTATAGGGGACCCTGGGGCCAACGTCCTGACTTTC.

This clonotype appeared a few times. The genes are TRBV3-1 and TRBJ1-5, with D hard to call. The CDR3 spans 15 residues. Deletions cut 0 bases from V and 7 bases from J, with 13 bases between. CDR1 and CDR2 (germline): LGHDT, YNNKEL (reference sequence). The CDR3 loop is CASSQEAGRNQPQHF. The CDR3 nucleotides read TGTGCCAGCAGCCAAGAGGCAGGAAGGAACCAGCCCCAGCATTTT.

This clonotype was picked up a small number of times. V and J are TRBV12-3 or TRBV12-4 and TRBJ1-6; a possible D gene is TRBD1 (5 bases). Deletions cut 3 bases from V and 2 bases from J, with 20 bases between. The CDR3 loop spans 19 amino acids. CDR3 nucleotide sequence: TGTGCCAGCAGTTTGCGCAGCCACGGACAATCAGCCTATAATTCACCCCTCCACTTT. Its translation is CASSLRSHGQSAYNSPLHF.